This record concerns one TCR beta chain sequence. What it binds is unknown. Germline V gene lookup returns CDR1 LGHNA and CDR2 YSLEER. The CDR3 is 16 amino acids. This sample was taken from a study of CXCR3-negative and CXCR3-positive naive CD8 T cells. Study results and limitations: More hydrophobic TRB CDR3s occurred in CXCR3-positive than in CXCR3-negative naive cells. Similar TRBV-TRBJ usage characterized naive CXCR3-negative and CXCR3-positive cells; memory cells differed.

UMI labels and 5' RACE were used to prepare the TRB cDNA libraries. Following a re-call of the 5' RACE reads, TCRdb has one entry per CDR3 protein and lacks DNA. The listing contains 130,000 or so distinct CDR3 sequences. The chain is built from TRBV4-3 and TRBJ1-1. The receptor comes from a human donor in good health. Some clones in this sample may be carry-over from other donors' samples. The specimen sequenced was naive CXCR3- CD8+ T cells from blood. As for subset: CD45RO-CCR7+CD27+CD95- naive CD8+ T cells lacking CXCR3 (TNR3-). The CDR3 sequence is CASSQSRVAWNTEAFF.